This T cell receptor (beta chain) originates from a study of neurological immune-mediated disorders. Findings of the study overall: HTLV-1-associated myelopathy showed the most TCR clonal expansion; multiple sclerosis the least, below healthy controls.

The time point here: technical triplicate 1. The T cells used for sorted libraries numbered roughly 970,000, either CD4+ or CD8+. This clonotype was picked up many times. Its matching antigen is unknown. Using its own MiXCR run on the 5' RACE reads, TCRdb lists one record per CDR3 protein. The top ten hold less than 6% of the sample, which has some 22,000 distinct CDR3 sequences, roughly 13% seen once. V shed 4 bases and J shed 4 bases, with 16 bases lying between them. The CDR3 consists of 14 residues. In germline, CDR1 is DFQATT, CDR2 SNEGSKA (reference sequence). The sequencing sample was made of CD4+ T cells from blood. J is TRBJ2-5 and V is TRBV20-1; D tentatively reads TRBD1 or TRBD2 (6 bases each). The receptor was derived from a female donor with HTLV-1-associated myelopathy (HAM/TSP). In nucleotides, the CDR3 is TGCAGTGCTACCCAAGTCGGGGGCTCAGAGACCCAGTACTTC. Amino acid sequence: CSATQVGGSETQYF.